Sequencing of this TCR beta chain was carried out in a study of blood T cell repertoires in COVID-19. Overall study: COVID-19 samples, acute and convalescent, were from the United States, Italy and Spain. PBMCs, B-cell-depleted T cells, or T cells were the source of the cDNA or gDNA that made up the material.

Germline V lookup: CDR1 SGDLS, CDR2 YYNGEE. V was pared by 4 bases and J by 8 bases, with 9 bases of the junction left unmatched. The CDR3 length is 14 residues. In the original analysis: Estimation of nucleated cell counts relied on the amplification of reference gene primers. Repertoires were generated with immunoSEQ multiplex PCR, while TCRdb's copy carries only in-frame clones and drops some. The DNA gave D and trimming, while V, J and clone size come from that table. The profile shows 14,000 or so clones, about four fifths of them singletons. The sample consisted of peripheral blood. The chain carries TRBV9 and TRBJ2-1, with 7 bases that match TRBD2. The origin of this receptor is a woman aged 60-70 years with acute or convalescent COVID-19. The CDR3 protein is CASSLTSRGDEQFF. CDR3 coding DNA: TGTGCCAGCAGCTTGACTAGCCGAGGCGATGAGCAGTTCTTC. The full variable domain, completed using reference TRBV9 and TRBJ2-1, is DSGVTQTPKHLITATGQRVTLRCSPRSGDLSVYWYQQSLDQGLQFLIQYYNGEERAKGNILERFSAQQFPDLHSELNLSSLELGDSALYFCASSLTSRGDEQFFGPGTRLTVL.